The clone carrying this T cell receptor (beta chain) has only a few counts. Antigen: not known. Researchers took RNA transcripts and amplified the TCR beta CDR3 regions from them. TCR CDR3 underwent first-round RT-PCR with the HTBI primer set. MiXCR was run by TCRdb on the multiplex PCR reads, yielding one entry per CDR3 protein. The sample records around 800,000 distinct CDR3 sequences, approximately 40% being singletons. This entry belongs to a study of T cells in Graves' hyperthyroidism and ophthalmopathy. Study information: At initial diagnosis, before any treatment had begun, peripheral blood was obtained.

The CDR3 is made up of 13 amino acids. Germline CDR1 LNHDA, CDR2 SQIVND (reference sequence). Trimming pared 8 bases from V and 2 bases from J, leaving 10 bases between. Broader study findings: The model's output predicted ophthalmopathy at a median of about 6.5 months prior to onset.

Fresh 10 ml peripheral blood yielded PBMCs. The sequence derives from a young man with Graves' hyperthyroidism. V and J are TRBV19 and TRBJ1-3, with D unresolved. The source material was blood. CDR3 nucleotides: TGTGCCAGTGGGCTCGGCGCTGGAAACACCATATATTTT. Protein: CASGLGAGNTIYF. Based on the CDR3 plus reference TRBV19 and TRBJ1-3, the full variable domain is DGGITQSPKYLFRKEGQNVTLSCEQNLNHDAMYWYRQDPGQGLRLIYYSQIVNDFQKGDIAEGYSVSREKKESFPLTVTSAQKNPTAFYLCASGLGAGNTIYFGEGSWLTVV.